One and the same sample provided the 24 T cell receptor beta chains below, sequenced in a study of beta chain features in type 1 diabetes. Study-wide results and caveats: All four CD4+ subsets of Type 1 diabetes patients contained TCRB CDR3s that were moderately but significantly shorter.

The authors reverse transcribed all of the isolated RNA, so sequencing captured expressed TCRB transcripts. Profiled with immunoSEQ multiplex PCR; TCRdb holds only in-frame clones, not every one. The sample holds around 100,000 clones, 25% to 35% seen once. For these receptors, no antigen is known. Sequenced sample: central memory CD4+ T cells from blood. These receptors were collected from a young woman with type 1 diabetes.

Only a few counts were recorded for this clone. This chain uses TRBV6-1 with TRBJ2-1; TRBD1 matches at 7 bases. There are 15 residues in the CDR3. Per the germline V gene, CDR1 is MNHNS and CDR2 is SASEGT. Unmatched junction bases numbered 5, after V lost 4 bases and J lost 2 bases. CDR3 in amino acids: CASSVQGFAYNEQFF. Here the CDR3 DNA reads TGTGCCAGCAGTGTACAGGGGTTCGCCTACAATGAGCAGTTCTTC.

This clone was detected a few times. The CDR3 sequence: CASSRRGGRASTDTQYF. CDR3 sequence (DNA): TGCGCCAGCAGCCGCAGAGGGGGACGGGCTAGCACAGATACGCAGTATTTT. V and J are TRBV4-3 and TRBJ2-3; the D gene is possibly TRBD1 (6 bases). V lost 4 bases and J lost 0, with 17 bases in between. This CDR3 region has 17 residues. Germline CDR1 LGHNA, CDR2 YSLEER.

This chain links TRBV20-1 with TRBJ2-5; D possibly corresponds to TRBD2 (6 bases). In germline, CDR1 is DFQATT, CDR2 SNEGSKA (reference sequence). The CDR3 is 11 residues long. Here the CDR3 reads CTAREQETQYF. CDR3 DNA sequence: TGCACGGCACGGGAGCAAGAGACCCAGTACTTC.

This clone has only one observation. This chain links TRBV7-2 with TRBJ1-1; 8 nucleotides agree with TRBD1. Losses at the gene ends were 3 bases for V and 4 bases for J; bases not matched to a gene: 4. The CDR3 has 14 amino acids. The germline V gene has CDR1 SGHTA and CDR2 FQGNSA. CDR3: CASSFGTGGTEAFF. In nucleotides, the CDR3 is TGTGCCAGCAGCTTCGGGACAGGCGGCACTGAAGCTTTCTTT.

This clone was counted only a few times. This chain uses TRBV27 with TRBJ2-5; D unresolved. The CDR3 sequence is 15 residues long. The germline CDR1 and CDR2 sequences are MNHEY and SMNVEV (reference sequence). The V end lost 0 bases, the J end lost 1 base, and 9 bases lay between the germline ends. CDR3 nucleotide sequence: TGTGCCAGCAGTTTATCGGAGCACTCCCAAGAGACCCAGTACTTC. This sequence encodes CASSLSEHSQETQYF.

Written as DNA, the CDR3 is TGTGCCAGCATCGAAACCGGGACAGGGGCCAATGAGCAGTTCTTC. Translating it yields CASIETGTGANEQFF. This chain uses TRBV28 with TRBJ2-1, with 10 bases aligning to TRBD1. Germline CDR1 MDHEN, CDR2 SYDVKM. V shed 7 bases, J shed 6 bases, and the junction held 9 bases outside the gene matches. The CDR3 has 15 residues.

This clone was seen a few times. V is TRBV7-2 and J is TRBJ2-3; a weak D match, TRBD2 (6 bases). Germline loops: CDR1 SGHTA, CDR2 FQGNSA. V was cut by 2 bases and J by 4 bases, with 10 bases left in between. This CDR3 has 14 amino acids. The CDR3 here is CASSLNPGADTQYF. CDR3 bases: TGTGCCAGCAGCTTAAACCCGGGGGCAGATACGCAGTATTTT.

The V and J genes are TRBV5-1 and TRBJ1-2; TRBD1 aligns across 7 bases. The CDR3 spans 14 residues. V dropped 5 bases and J dropped 2; count of bases not matched to a gene: 6. CDR1 is SGHRS and CDR2 is YFSETQ in the germline V gene. CDR3 sequence (DNA): TGCGCCAGCAGTGTTACACAGGGGAACTATGGCTACACCTTC. Protein sequence: CASSVTQGNYGYTF.

Here the CDR3 DNA reads TGTGCCAGTAGTATATATACACAGCTTAGCAATCAGCCCCAGCATTTT. This sequence encodes CASSIYTQLSNQPQHF. The chain is built from TRBV19 and TRBJ1-5; D is undetermined. The CDR3 has 16 residues. Trimming cost V 2 bases and J 0 bases, with 11 bases left between them. CDR1 and CDR2 (germline): LNHDA, SQIVND (reference sequence). The full variable domain, its missing parts supplied by reference TRBV19 and TRBJ1-5, is DGGITQSPKYLFRKEGQNVTLSCEQNLNHDAMYWYRQDPGQGLRLIYYSQIVNDFQKGDIAEGYSVSREKKESFPLTVTSAQKNPTAFYLCASSIYTQLSNQPQHFGDGTRLSIL.

The chain couples TRBV28 to TRBJ2-5; 8 bases align to TRBD1. The trim removed 8 bases at V and 5 bases at J, leaving 13 bases unmatched. The CDR3 runs 15 residues. In germline, CDR1 is MDHEN, CDR2 SYDVKM. This CDR3 reads CASLSLPGGSETQYF. CDR3 in DNA: TGTGCCAGCCTTTCCCTTCCAGGGGGCTCGGAGACCCAGTACTTC.

In regard to this clone: The sample contains more than one DNA sequence encoding this CDR3. This rearrangement joins TRBV14 to TRBJ1-1; D is undetermined. The CDR3 contains 14 residues. V dropped 0 bases and J dropped 1 base, with 6 bases sitting between them. The germline V gene has CDR1 SGHDN and CDR2 FVKESK. The CDR3 DNA reads TGTGCCAGCAGCCAAGAATCCCGGAACACTGAAGCTTTCTTT. It specifies CASSQESRNTEAFF.

This clone came up a few times. The chain carries TRBV2 and TRBJ1-2; tentative D call: TRBD1 (5 bases). Trimming removed 4 bases at V and 5 bases at J, with 11 bases between. CDR1 and CDR2 from the germline V gene are SNHLY and FYNNEI. The CDR3 consists of 13 residues. The CDR3 region has the DNA TGTGCCAGCAGTGTCGGAGGGGTGTATGGCTACACCTTC. As protein: CASSVGGVYGYTF.

The chain couples TRBV2 to TRBJ2-3; TRBD2 aligns across 7 bases. From germline, CDR1 is SNHLY and CDR2 FYNNEI. V lost 7 bases and J lost 3; bases outside the gene matches: 4. This CDR3 is built from 13 residues. The CDR3: CASKRGSTDTQYF. As DNA, the CDR3 is TGTGCCAGCAAGCGCGGGAGTACAGATACGCAGTATTTT.

The chain has TRBV5-1 and TRBJ2-2; TRBD1 aligns across 7 bases. The CDR3 spans 16 residues. The germline V gene encodes CDR1 SGHRS and CDR2 YFSETQ. The V and J ends lost 4 bases and 4 bases, in that order; junction bases with no gene match: 10. CDR3 in DNA: TGCGCCAGCAGCCCTAACGACAGGGTTGGCACCGGGGAGCTGTTTTTT. It specifies CASSPNDRVGTGELFF.

The rearrangement uses TRBV15 and TRBJ2-7; 12 bases line up with TRBD2. V shed 5 bases and J 6 bases; nucleotides not matched to a gene: 14. CDR1 is LNHNV, CDR2 YYDKDF, per germline (reference sequence). The CDR3 length is 17 residues. Here the CDR3 reads CATSRRLAGAQSVEQYV. In DNA, the CDR3 is TGTGCCACCAGCCGAAGACTAGCGGGGGCGCAAAGTGTCGAGCAGTACGTC.

This clone was seen only a few times. V gene TRBV5-1 combines with J gene TRBJ2-7; unclear D gene. Per the germline V gene, CDR1 is SGHRS and CDR2 is YFSETQ. The CDR3 is made up of 13 amino acids. V was cut by 2 bases and J by 5 bases, with 11 bases left in between. Written as DNA, the CDR3 is TGCGCCAGCAGCTTATACGCTCCGGACGAGCAGTACTTC. Translated: CASSLYAPDEQYF.

This clone appeared a few times. V and J are TRBV2 and TRBJ2-3; 12 bases agree with TRBD2. Germline V gene sequence: CDR1 SNHLY, CDR2 FYNNEI. Trimming took 6 bases from V and 0 from J; bases not matched to a gene: 10. The CDR3 is made up of 18 amino acids. The CDR3 reads CASREGASGRASTDTQYF. CDR3 in DNA: TGTGCCAGCAGAGAGGGGGCTAGCGGGAGGGCTAGCACAGATACGCAGTATTTT.

The DNA of the CDR3 is TGTGCCAGCAGCCTTGGGGACAGGGGAGCCAAAAACATTCAGTACTTC. Translation gives CASSLGDRGAKNIQYF. The chain couples TRBV6-7 to TRBJ2-4; 10 nucleotides agree with TRBD1. TRBV6-7 is designated an ORF whose function remains uncertain. This CDR3 is 16 amino acids long. Unmatched junction bases numbered 5, after V lost 6 bases and J lost 0 bases.

V is TRBV10-3 and J is TRBJ1-5, with a possible D match to TRBD1 (5 bases). The germline V gene encodes CDR1 ENHRY and CDR2 SYGVKD. There are 11 residues in the CDR3. V was clipped by 5 bases and J by 11 bases, with 10 bases between them. This chain's CDR3 is CAISNDRTQHF. The CDR3 DNA reads TGTGCCATCAGTAACGACAGAACCCAGCATTTT.

In its sample, this clone was seen a few times. This chain links TRBV10-3 with TRBJ2-7; TRBD1 agrees at 9 bases. The CDR3 consists of 16 residues. The J segment lost 3 bases and the V segment lost 3 bases, leaving 9 bases of the junction unmatched. Germline values: CDR1 ENHRY, CDR2 SYGVKD. This chain's CDR3 is CAISDIRTGGHYEQYF. The CDR3 DNA follows: TGTGCCATCAGTGATATTCGCACAGGGGGCCACTACGAGCAGTACTTC.

In its sample, this clone was seen a few times. The chain combines TRBV28 with TRBJ2-1; TRBD2 aligns across 10 bases. There are 16 residues in the CDR3. V lost 3 bases, J lost 5 bases, and 7 bases stayed unmatched. Germline V gene data show CDR1 as MDHEN and CDR2 as SYDVKM. CDR3 amino acids: CASSLVVAGGNNEQFF. The DNA for the CDR3 is TGTGCCAGCAGTTTGGTAGTAGCGGGAGGCAACAATGAGCAGTTCTTC.

The chain couples TRBV20-1 to TRBJ1-1; D gene uncertain. The CDR3 consists of 11 residues. The germline gives CDR1 DFQATT, CDR2 SNEGSKA (reference sequence). The V end lost 5 bases, the J end lost 5 bases, and 9 bases lay between the germline ends. CDR3 amino acids: CSAPHGTEAFF. CDR3 nucleotide sequence: TGCAGTGCTCCTCACGGTACTGAAGCTTTCTTT.

This clone was found a few times. The chain is built from TRBV5-4 and TRBJ2-7; a possible D gene is TRBD1 (5 bases). The germline CDR1 and CDR2 sequences are SGHNT and YYREEE (reference sequence). V lost 4 bases and J 3 bases, leaving 8 bases between the germline ends. This CDR3 comprises 12 residues. The CDR3 region has the DNA TGTGCCAGCAGCCGACAGAGCTACGAGCAGTACGTC. This codes for CASSRQSYEQYV.

The rearrangement joins TRBV7-9 to TRBJ1-5; no clear D gene. Germline-derived CDR1 and CDR2 are SEHNR and FQNEAQ (reference sequence). The CDR3 consists of 13 residues. The V end was cut by 1 base, the J end by 9 bases, with 10 bases between. CDR3 residues: CASSLEGDAPQHF. CDR3 nucleotides: TGTGCCAGCAGCTTAGAGGGAGATGCGCCCCAGCATTTT.